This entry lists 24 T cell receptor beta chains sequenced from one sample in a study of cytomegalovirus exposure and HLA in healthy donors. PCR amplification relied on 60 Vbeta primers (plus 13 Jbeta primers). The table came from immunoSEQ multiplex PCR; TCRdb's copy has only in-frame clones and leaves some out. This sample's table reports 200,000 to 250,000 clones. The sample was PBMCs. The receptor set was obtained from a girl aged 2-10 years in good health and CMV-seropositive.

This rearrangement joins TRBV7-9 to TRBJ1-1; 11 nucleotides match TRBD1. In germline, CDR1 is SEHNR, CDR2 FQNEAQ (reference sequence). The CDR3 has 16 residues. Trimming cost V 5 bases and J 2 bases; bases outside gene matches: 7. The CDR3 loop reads CASSLDRGPTNTEAFF. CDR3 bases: TGTGCCAGCAGCCTGGACAGGGGGCCGACTAACACTGAAGCTTTCTTT. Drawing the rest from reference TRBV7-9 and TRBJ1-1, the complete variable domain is DTGVSQNPRHKITKRGQNVTFRCDPISEHNRLYWYRQTLGQGPEFLTYFQNEAQLEKSRLLSDRFSAERPKGSFSTLEIQRTEQGDSAMYLCASSLDRGPTNTEAFFGQGTRLTVV.

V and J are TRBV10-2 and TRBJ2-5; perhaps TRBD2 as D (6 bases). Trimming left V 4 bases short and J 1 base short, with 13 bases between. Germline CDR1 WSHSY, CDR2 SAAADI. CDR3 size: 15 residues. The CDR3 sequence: CASSVAGTGQETQYF. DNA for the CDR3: TGCGCCAGCAGTGTTGCGGGAACTGGCCAAGAGACCCAGTACTTC.

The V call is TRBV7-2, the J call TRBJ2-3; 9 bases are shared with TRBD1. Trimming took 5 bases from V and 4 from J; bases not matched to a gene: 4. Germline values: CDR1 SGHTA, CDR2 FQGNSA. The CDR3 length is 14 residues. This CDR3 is CASSKQGAPDTQYF. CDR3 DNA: TGTGCCAGCAGCAAACAGGGGGCACCAGATACGCAGTATTTT.

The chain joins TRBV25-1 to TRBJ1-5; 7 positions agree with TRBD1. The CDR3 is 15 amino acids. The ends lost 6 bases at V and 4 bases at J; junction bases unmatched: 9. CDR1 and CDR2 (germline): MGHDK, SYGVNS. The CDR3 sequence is CASSVGTASNQPQHF. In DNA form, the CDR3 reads TGTGCCAGCAGCGTCGGGACAGCATCAAATCAGCCCCAGCATTTT.

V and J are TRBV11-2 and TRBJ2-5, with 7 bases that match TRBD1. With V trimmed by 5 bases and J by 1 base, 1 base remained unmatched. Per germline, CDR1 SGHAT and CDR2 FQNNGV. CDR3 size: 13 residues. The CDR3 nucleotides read TGTGCCAGCAGCCGGGACAGCCAAGAGACCCAGTACTTC. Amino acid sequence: CASSRDSQETQYF.

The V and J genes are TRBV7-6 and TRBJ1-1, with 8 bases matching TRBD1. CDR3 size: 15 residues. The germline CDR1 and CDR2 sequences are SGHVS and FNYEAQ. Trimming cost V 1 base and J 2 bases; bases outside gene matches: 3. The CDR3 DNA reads TGTGCCAGCAGCTTAGGGGACAGGTTCAACACTGAAGCTTTCTTT. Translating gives CASSLGDRFNTEAFF.

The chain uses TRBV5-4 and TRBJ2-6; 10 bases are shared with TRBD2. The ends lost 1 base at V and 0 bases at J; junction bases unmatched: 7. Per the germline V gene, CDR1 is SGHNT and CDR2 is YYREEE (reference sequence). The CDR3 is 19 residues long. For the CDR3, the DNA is TGTGCCAGCAGCTTGCCCTTTGGGACTAGCGTCTCTGGGGCCAACGTCCTGACTTTC. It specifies CASSLPFGTSVSGANVLTF.

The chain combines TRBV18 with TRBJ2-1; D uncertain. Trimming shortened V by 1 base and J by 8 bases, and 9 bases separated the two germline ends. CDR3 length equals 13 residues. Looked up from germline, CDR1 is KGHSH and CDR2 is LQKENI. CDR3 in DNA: TGTGCCAGCTCACCACTCGGTCGCCATGAGCAGTTCTTC. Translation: CASSPLGRHEQFF.

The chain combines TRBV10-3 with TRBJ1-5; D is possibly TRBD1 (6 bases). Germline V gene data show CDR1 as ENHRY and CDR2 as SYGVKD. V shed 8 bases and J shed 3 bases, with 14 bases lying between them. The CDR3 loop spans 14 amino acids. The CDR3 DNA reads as TGTGCCATCGGCGGACAGAGACTCAATCAGCCCCAGCATTTT. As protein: CAIGGQRLNQPQHF.

CDR3 sequence (DNA): TGTGCCAGCAGCTCCACTGGGGCTCGTCGGGGGAACATTCAGTACTTC. Translated: CASSSTGARRGNIQYF. The chain has TRBV11-2 and TRBJ2-4; tentative D call: TRBD2 (6 bases). CDR1 SGHAT and CDR2 FQNNGV come from the germline V gene. Trimming shortened V by 4 bases and J by 7 bases, and 20 bases separated the two germline ends. The CDR3 runs 16 residues.

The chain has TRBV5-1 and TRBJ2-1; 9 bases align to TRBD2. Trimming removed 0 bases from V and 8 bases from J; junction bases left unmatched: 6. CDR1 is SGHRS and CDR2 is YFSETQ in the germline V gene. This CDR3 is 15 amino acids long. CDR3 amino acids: CASSLGGGRADEQFF. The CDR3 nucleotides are TGCGCCAGCAGCTTGGGAGGCGGGAGGGCCGATGAGCAGTTCTTC.

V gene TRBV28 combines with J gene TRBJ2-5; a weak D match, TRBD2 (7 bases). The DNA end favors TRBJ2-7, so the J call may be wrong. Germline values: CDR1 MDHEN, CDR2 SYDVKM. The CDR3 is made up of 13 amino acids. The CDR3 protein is CASTVGGRYEQYF. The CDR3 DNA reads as TGTGCCAGCACGGTCGGGGGGCGCTACGAGCAGTACTTC.

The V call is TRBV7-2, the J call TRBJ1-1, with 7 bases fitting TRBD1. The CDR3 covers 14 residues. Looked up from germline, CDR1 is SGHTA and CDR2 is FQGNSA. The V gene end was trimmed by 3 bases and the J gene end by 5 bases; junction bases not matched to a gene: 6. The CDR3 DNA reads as TGTGCCAGCAGCTTCTTTCAGGGGGAAACTGAAGCTTTCTTT. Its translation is CASSFFQGETEAFF.

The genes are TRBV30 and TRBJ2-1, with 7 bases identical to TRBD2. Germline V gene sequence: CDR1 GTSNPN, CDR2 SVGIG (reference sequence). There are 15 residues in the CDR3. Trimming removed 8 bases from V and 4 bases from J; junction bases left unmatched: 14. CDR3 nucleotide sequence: TGTGCCGGTAAATTTAGACTAGCAGCTTACAATGAGCAGTTCTTC. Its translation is CAGKFRLAAYNEQFF.

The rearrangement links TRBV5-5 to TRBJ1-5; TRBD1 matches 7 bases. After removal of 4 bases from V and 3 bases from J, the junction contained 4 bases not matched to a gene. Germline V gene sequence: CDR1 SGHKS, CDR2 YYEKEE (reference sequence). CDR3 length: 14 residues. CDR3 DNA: TGTGCCAGCAGCCTCGGGACAGACAATCAGCCCCAGCATTTT. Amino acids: CASSLGTDNQPQHF.

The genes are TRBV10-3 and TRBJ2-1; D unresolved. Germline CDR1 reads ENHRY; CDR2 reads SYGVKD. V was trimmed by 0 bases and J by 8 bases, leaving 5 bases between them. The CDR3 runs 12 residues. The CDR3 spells CAISESSYEQFF. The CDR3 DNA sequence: TGTGCCATCAGTGAGTCTTCTTATGAGCAGTTCTTC.

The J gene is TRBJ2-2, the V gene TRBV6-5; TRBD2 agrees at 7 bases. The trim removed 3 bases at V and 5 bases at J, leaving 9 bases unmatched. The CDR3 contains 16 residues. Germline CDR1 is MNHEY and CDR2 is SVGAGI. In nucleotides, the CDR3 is TGTGCCAGCAGTTATCGGACTTTCGGGGGGACCGGGGAGCTGTTTTTT. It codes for CASSYRTFGGTGELFF.

The CDR3 nucleotides read TGTGCCAGCAGTTTACCTCGGTGGACTGAAGCTTTCTTT. This codes for CASSLPRWTEAFF. The chain combines TRBV28 with TRBJ1-1; D unresolved. This CDR3 is 13 amino acids long. Germline CDR1 and CDR2: MDHEN and SYDVKM. V gave up 2 bases and J gave up 5 bases, with 9 bases separating them.

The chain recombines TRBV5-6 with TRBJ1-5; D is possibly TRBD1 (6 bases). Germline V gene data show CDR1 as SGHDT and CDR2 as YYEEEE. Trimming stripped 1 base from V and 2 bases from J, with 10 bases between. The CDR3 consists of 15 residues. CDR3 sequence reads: CASSLNAGGNQPQHF. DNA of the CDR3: TGTGCCAGCAGCTTGAATGCAGGGGGCAATCAGCCCCAGCATTTT. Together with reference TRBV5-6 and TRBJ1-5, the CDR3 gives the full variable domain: DAGVTQSPTHLIKTRGQQVTLRCSPKSGHDTVSWYQQALGQGPQFIFQYYEEEERQRGNFPDRFSGHQFPNYSSELNVNALLLGDSALYLCASSLNAGGNQPQHFGDGTRLSIL.

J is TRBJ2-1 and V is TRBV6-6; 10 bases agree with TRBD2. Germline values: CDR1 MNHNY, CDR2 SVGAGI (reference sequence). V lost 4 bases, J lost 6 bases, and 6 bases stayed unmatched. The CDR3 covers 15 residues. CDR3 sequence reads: CASSFGLAEPNEQFF. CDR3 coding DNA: TGTGCCAGCAGTTTTGGACTAGCGGAACCCAATGAGCAGTTCTTC.

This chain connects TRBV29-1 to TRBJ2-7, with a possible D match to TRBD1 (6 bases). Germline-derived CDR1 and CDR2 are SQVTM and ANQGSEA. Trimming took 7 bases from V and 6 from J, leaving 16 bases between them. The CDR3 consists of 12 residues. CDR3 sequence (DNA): TGCAGCGCCCGATGGACAGACGGCGAGCAGTACTTC. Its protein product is CSARWTDGEQYF.

The chain's CDR3 is CASSSRQGGYGYTF. CDR3 bases: TGTGCCAGTAGTTCTCGACAGGGGGGCTATGGCTACACCTTC. The chain uses TRBV19 and TRBJ1-2, with 9 bases fitting TRBD1. CDR1 is LNHDA, CDR2 SQIVND, per germline (reference sequence). The CDR3 has 14 amino acids. Losses at the gene ends were 5 bases for V and 4 bases for J; bases not matched to a gene: 5.

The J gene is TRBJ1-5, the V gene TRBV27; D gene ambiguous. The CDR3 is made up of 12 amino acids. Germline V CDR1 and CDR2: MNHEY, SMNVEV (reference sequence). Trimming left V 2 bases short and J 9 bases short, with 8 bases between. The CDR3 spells CASSLGSGPQHF. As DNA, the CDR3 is TGTGCCAGCAGTTTAGGGTCGGGGCCCCAGCATTTT.

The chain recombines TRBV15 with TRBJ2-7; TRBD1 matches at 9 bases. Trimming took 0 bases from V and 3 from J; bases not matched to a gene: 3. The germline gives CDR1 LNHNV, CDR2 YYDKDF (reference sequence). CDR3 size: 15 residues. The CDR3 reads CATSRETGGFYEQYF. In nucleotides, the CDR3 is TGTGCCACCAGCAGAGAAACAGGGGGCTTCTACGAGCAGTACTTC.